This T cell receptor (beta chain) was recorded in a study of cytomegalovirus exposure and HLA in healthy donors. Each donor's status was that of a healthy bone marrow donor. This clone came up a few times. The antigen is not known. The germline V gene has CDR1 MGHDK and CDR2 SYGVNS. This CDR3 is 14 amino acids long. Deletions cut 4 bases from V and 2 bases from J, with 12 bases between. Use of 60 Vbeta and 13 Jbeta primers characterized the PCR. As originally analysed: Counted up in a later analysis, unique TCR beta chains came to 65 million to 100 million, with around 10 million shared. The data were produced by immunoSEQ multiplex PCR, yet TCRdb's version contains in-frame clones alone and is incomplete. That table supplies the V and J calls and clone size; D and trimming were determined from the DNA. The sample lists about 180,000 clones, about 82% occurring once. Overall study results and limits: Several of the most significant clusters appeared linked to common viral pathogens, based on a later analysis.

This clonotype originated in a woman in her twenties or thirties in good health and CMV-seronegative. The genes are TRBV25-1 and TRBJ2-7; D might be TRBD2 (5 bases). Sequenced: PBMCs. The CDR3 sequence is CASSGLEETYEQYF. CDR3 coding DNA: TGTGCCAGCAGTGGTCTGGAGGAGACCTACGAGCAGTACTTC.